This is a list of T cell receptor beta chains from one sample in a study of identical twins. In TCRdb, the 5' RACE reads were re-called with MiXCR into one record per CDR3 protein. Of 500,000 to 550,000 distinct CDR3 sequences listed, 20% to 25% are singletons. The same sample was also used in a study of yellow fever vaccine responses in identical twins.

The sample consisted of CD4+ T cells sorted from blood. These receptors originate from a young woman in good health. Both conserved end residues are part of each CDR3.

CDR3 protein	V gene	J gene
CASSEIPGEQYF	TRBV2	TRBJ2-7
CTLSLGGTSGAALYNEQFF	TRBV12-3/TRBV12-4	TRBJ2-1
CASSLGGLNSPLHF	TRBV12-3/TRBV12-4	TRBJ1-6
CASLLSQTGELFF	TRBV2	TRBJ2-2
CASSLGLAGGRELYNEQFF	TRBV11-1	TRBJ2-1
CASSPATWGGTDTQYF	TRBV7-8	TRBJ2-3
CASSQKTGTSGGRGGTGELFF	TRBV4-1	TRBJ2-2
CASSPTGKDSPLHF	TRBV3-1	TRBJ1-6
CSARGTSTYEQYF	TRBV20-1	TRBJ2-7
CASSWPGTEAFF	TRBV19	TRBJ1-1
CASRDRGSEKLFF	TRBV28	TRBJ1-4
CASGPSGTGEAFF	TRBV27	TRBJ1-1
CASSRRLVPGELFF	TRBV27	TRBJ2-2
CASSPRDRDGQPQHF	TRBV4-1	TRBJ1-5
CASSADSSTNEKLFF	TRBV18	TRBJ1-4
CASSSTGPYEQYF	TRBV12-3/TRBV12-4	TRBJ2-7
CASSVSGTNAYEQYF	TRBV18	TRBJ2-7
CASRDRTSTDTQYF	TRBV11-3	TRBJ2-3
CASSSGLQGALDMNTEAFF	TRBV5-1	TRBJ1-1
CASSYLSGGDITDTQYF	TRBV4-2	TRBJ2-3
CASSQASNTGELFF	TRBV14	TRBJ2-2
CASSDSRTGLTYEQYF	TRBV6-4	TRBJ2-7
CASSSDRVQGYTF	TRBV5-1	TRBJ1-2
CASSYSPYDLSYNEQFF	TRBV6-5	TRBJ2-1
CASSLIARWKPDTQYF	TRBV28	TRBJ2-3
CASSTRLGSNTGELFF	TRBV7-8	TRBJ2-2
CASSFSGNEQFF	TRBV12-3/TRBV12-4	TRBJ2-1
CASSLGVFNSPLHF	TRBV7-2	TRBJ1-6
CASSPGSGSYNQPQHF	TRBV3-1	TRBJ1-5
CASSLAGIKNEQFF	TRBV12-3/TRBV12-4	TRBJ2-1
CASSWEGASGELFF	TRBV12-3/TRBV12-4	TRBJ2-2
CASRWGRLNTEAFF	TRBV12-3/TRBV12-4	TRBJ1-1
CSARRDGSNQPQHF	TRBV20-1	TRBJ1-5
CAISSGTGITDTQYF	TRBV10-3	TRBJ2-3
CSARQDRASSYEQYF	TRBV20-1	TRBJ2-7
CASSLYFRGGRDNEQFF	TRBV27	TRBJ2-1
CATGSGSYYEQYF	TRBV15	TRBJ2-7
CSVGGVGVKETQYF	TRBV29-1	TRBJ2-5
CASSSLASRGETQYF	TRBV5-1	TRBJ2-5
CASSLNRVPYEQYF	TRBV12-3/TRBV12-4	TRBJ2-7
CSVPPEREGPRETQYF	TRBV29-1	TRBJ2-5
CASSPPGRANTDTQYF	TRBV5-1	TRBJ2-3
CASSRDRVFSPLHF	TRBV28	TRBJ1-6
CSARDSQGSNTEAFF	TRBV20-1	TRBJ1-1
CASSVKMGQGIDGYTF	TRBV21-1	TRBJ1-2